The 15 T cell receptor beta chains below all came from one sample that was sequenced in a study of immune evolution from preneoplasia to lung adenocarcinoma. The table came from immunoSEQ multiplex PCR; TCRdb's copy has only in-frame clones and leaves some out. The table lists 11,000 to 15,000 clones, about 82% of them singletons. Sequenced input: FFPE minimally invasive lung adenocarcinoma tissue. These receptors all stem from a person aged 65-85 years with lung adenocarcinoma.

The CDR3 DNA is TGCAGTGCCTCCGTTGAGACCCAGTACTTC. Encoded protein: CSASVETQYF. The J gene is TRBJ2-5, the V gene TRBV20-1; D remains ambiguous. Germline loops: CDR1 DFQATT, CDR2 SNEGSKA (reference sequence). V lost 6 bases and J 5 bases, leaving 7 bases between the germline ends. The CDR3 spans 10 residues.

This clone was observed once. V and J are TRBV6-4 and TRBJ2-3, with 11 bases fitting TRBD1. This CDR3 contains 15 residues. J lost 3 bases, V lost 5 bases, and 4 bases had no gene match. Germline V gene sequence: CDR1 MRHNA, CDR2 SNTAGT. CDR3 residues: CASSTGTGGTDTQYF. CDR3 nucleotide sequence: TGTGCCAGCAGTACCGGGACAGGGGGGACAGATACGCAGTATTTT.

CDR3 coding DNA: TGTGCCTGGAGTCTCAGGGGAAGAGGCTATGGCTACACCTTC. The encoded protein is CAWSLRGRGYGYTF. The chain recombines TRBV30 with TRBJ1-2, with D maybe TRBD1 (6 bases). Trimming took off 2 bases at V and 4 bases at J, with 14 bases between the two ends. Germline V gene sequence: CDR1 GTSNPN, CDR2 SVGIG (reference sequence). This CDR3 is 14 amino acids long.

The chain couples TRBV12-5 to TRBJ2-3; possibly TRBD2 for D (5 bases). V was pared by 0 bases and J by 11 bases, with 15 bases between. The germline gives CDR1 LGHNT, CDR2 FRNRAP. CDR3 length: 14 amino acids. CDR3 coding DNA: TGTGCTAGTGGTTTGGTTATGACCCGGGATGGGCAGTATTTT. Translating gives CASGLVMTRDGQYF.

The chain carries TRBV19 and TRBJ2-1; 9 bases agree with TRBD2. Germline V gives CDR1 LNHDA, CDR2 SQIVND (reference sequence). The CDR3 totals 18 residues. Trimming removed 0 bases from V and 5 bases from J; junction bases left unmatched: 11. The DNA of the CDR3 is TGTGCCAGTAGTATAGACGGAGCGGGAGGCCCAAGGAACAATGAGCAGTTCTTC. It codes for CASSIDGAGGPRNNEQFF.

The genes are TRBV7-2 and TRBJ1-2; 7 bases map to TRBD1. This CDR3 comprises 12 residues. From germline, CDR1 is SGHTA and CDR2 FQGNSA. The V segment lost 5 bases and the J segment 5 bases; nucleotides outside the gene matches: 2. The CDR3 DNA sequence: TGTGCCAGCAGCGAACAGGGGTATGGCTACACCTTC. Protein product: CASSEQGYGYTF.

The J gene is TRBJ2-7, the V gene TRBV27; D perhaps matches TRBD2 (5 bases). Germline-derived CDR1 and CDR2 are MNHEY and SMNVEV (reference sequence). CDR3 length: 13 residues. Trimming removed 3 bases from V and 5 bases from J, with 11 bases in between. The CDR3 reads CASSFFDGDEQYF. CDR3 coding DNA: TGTGCCAGCAGTTTTTTCGACGGGGACGAGCAGTACTTC.

This CDR3 reads CASRRLSEAFF. The CDR3 nucleotides are TGTGCCAGCCGGAGGCTTTCTGAAGCTTTCTTT. The J gene is TRBJ1-1, the V gene TRBV13; D unclear. The CDR3 is 11 residues long. Germline CDR1 is PRHDT and CDR2 is FYEKMQ (reference sequence). Deletions cut 8 bases from V and 6 bases from J, with 10 bases between.

The chain's CDR3 is CASSFGPNTGELFF. The CDR3 nucleotides read TGTGCCAGCAGCTTTGGGCCCAACACCGGGGAGCTGTTTTTT. The chain links TRBV9 to TRBJ2-2; D call uncertain. The length of the CDR3 is 14 residues. Germline values: CDR1 SGDLS, CDR2 YYNGEE. With 4 bases removed from V and 2 bases from J, the gap between germline ends came to 9 bases.

The DNA of the CDR3 is TGCGCCAGCAGCTTGGGACAGGGACAGGAAAAACTGTTTTTT. It translates to CASSLGQGQEKLFF. The V gene is TRBV5-1, the J gene TRBJ1-4; 7 bases map to TRBD1. The CDR3 spans 14 residues. Germline CDR1 and CDR2: SGHRS and YFSETQ. J lost 8 bases, V lost 0 bases, and 4 bases had no gene match.

The chain employs TRBV2 and TRBJ1-1, with 7 bases that match TRBD1. The CDR3 sequence is 12 residues long. The germline V gene encodes CDR1 SNHLY and CDR2 FYNNEI. J lost 10 bases, V lost 8 bases, and 10 bases had no gene match. CDR3 residues: CASGTGTVVAFF. The CDR3 nucleotides read TGTGCCAGCGGAACCGGGACAGTTGTAGCTTTCTTT.

This clone has a handful of counts. The chain couples TRBV19 to TRBJ1-6, with 8 bases fitting TRBD1. Germline trimming cut 9 bases from V and 9 bases from J; bases unmatched to any gene: 7. CDR1 is LNHDA and CDR2 is SQIVND in the germline V gene (reference sequence). The CDR3 loop spans 13 amino acids. CDR3 coding DNA: TGTGCCAGCACCAGGGGGCCGGGTTCACCCCTCCACTTT. This translates into CASTRGPGSPLHF. Together with reference TRBV19 and TRBJ1-6, the CDR3 gives the full variable domain: DGGITQSPKYLFRKEGQNVTLSCEQNLNHDAMYWYRQDPGQGLRLIYYSQIVNDFQKGDIAEGYSVSREKKESFPLTVTSAQKNPTAFYLCASTRGPGSPLHFGNGTRLTVT.

This chain links TRBV30 with TRBJ1-1, with no clear D. Germline loops: CDR1 GTSNPN, CDR2 SVGIG (reference sequence). The V end lost 0 bases, the J end lost 0 bases, and 8 bases lay between the germline ends. CDR3 length equals 14 residues. CDR3 amino acids: CAWSVIGLNTEAFF. CDR3 DNA sequence: TGTGCCTGGAGTGTAATCGGCCTGAACACTGAAGCTTTCTTT.

The table lists this clone with a few counts. The rearrangement links TRBV7-3 to TRBJ2-7; D could derive from TRBD1 or TRBD2 (5 bases each). V lost 1 base and J lost 5, with 15 bases in between. CDR3 length: 15 residues. Germline V gives CDR1 SGHTA, CDR2 FQGTGA. In nucleotides, the CDR3 is TGTGCCAGCAGCTTAATGCCAGCTGGGGGTCACGAGCAGTACTTC. It is translated as CASSLMPAGGHEQYF.

The V gene is TRBV28, the J gene TRBJ2-7; D unclear. This CDR3 is 12 amino acids long. Between the trimmed V and J ends, which lost 8 bases and 2 bases, there was a span of 10 bases. In germline, CDR1 is MDHEN, CDR2 SYDVKM. In nucleotides, the CDR3 is TGTGCCAGCGCTCAGTTGCCCTACGAGCAGTACTTC. Its translation is CASAQLPYEQYF.